The clone carrying this TCR beta chain was seen a handful of times. This CDR3 comprises 15 residues. Germline V gene sequence: CDR1 DFQATT, CDR2 SNEGSKA (reference sequence). The V end was cut by 0 bases, the J end by 0 bases, with 11 bases between. The entry originates in a study of vaccination and CD4 T cells after COVID-19. Study details: With a range of 35 to 161, the median interval from diagnosis to drawing post-COVID samples was approximately 100 days. The post-vaccine samples came a median approximately 75 days after dose two (range 14 to 241).

TCRdb ran MiXCR on the PCR reads and lists one entry per CDR3 protein. The table has around 15,000 distinct CDR3 sequences, about 70% seen once. This chain connects TRBV20-1 to TRBJ1-1; D remains ambiguous. This TCR was sampled from a human donor who had recovered from COVID-19. Sequenced here: CD4+ T cells from blood, sampled after SARS-CoV-2 vaccination. This chain's CDR3 is CSARETAVMNTEAFF. The CDR3 DNA reads as TGCAGTGCTAGAGAAACGGCAGTGATGAACACTGAAGCTTTCTTT.